This T cell receptor beta chain was sequenced during a study of blood T cell repertoires in COVID-19. On the study more broadly: PBMCs, B-cell-depleted T cells, or T cells provided the cDNA or gDNA that made up the material.

Germline V gene lookup returns CDR1 LNHDA and CDR2 SQIVND (reference sequence). The trim removed 7 bases at V and 8 bases at J, leaving 11 bases unmatched. CDR3 size: 15 residues. How the authors handled the data: The assay estimated nucleated cells by amplifying reference gene primers. The assay was immunoSEQ multiplex PCR, and TCRdb's table has in-frame clones only and misses some. D and trimming were read from the DNA, whereas the V and J calls and clone size are those reported in that table. The sample comprises hundreds of thousands of clones, about 87% of which are singletons, and 1% to 1.5% rests with the top ten.

This sequence was found in a woman aged 40 to 50 with acute COVID-19. This chain joins TRBV19 and TRBJ1-4, with 9 bases fitting TRBD1. Sequences were obtained from PBMCs or T cells enriched from blood (not recorded which). The CDR3 nucleotides are TGTGCCAGTAACTTGGGACAGGGAGGATACGAAAAACTGTTTTTT. It yields the protein CASNLGQGGYEKLFF.